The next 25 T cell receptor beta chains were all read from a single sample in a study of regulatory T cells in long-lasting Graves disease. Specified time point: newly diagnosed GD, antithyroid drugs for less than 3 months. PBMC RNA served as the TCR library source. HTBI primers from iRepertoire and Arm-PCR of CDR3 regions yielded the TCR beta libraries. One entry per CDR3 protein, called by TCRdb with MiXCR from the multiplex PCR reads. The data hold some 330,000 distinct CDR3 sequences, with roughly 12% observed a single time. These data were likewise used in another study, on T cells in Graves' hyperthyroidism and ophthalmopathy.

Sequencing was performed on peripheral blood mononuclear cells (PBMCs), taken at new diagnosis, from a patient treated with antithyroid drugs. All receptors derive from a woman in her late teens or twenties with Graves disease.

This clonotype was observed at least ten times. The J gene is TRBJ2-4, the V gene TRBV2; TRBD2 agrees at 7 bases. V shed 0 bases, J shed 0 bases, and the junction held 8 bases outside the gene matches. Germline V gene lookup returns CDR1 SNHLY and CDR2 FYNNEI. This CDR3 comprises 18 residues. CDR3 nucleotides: TGTGCCAGCAGTGAAGCGCTCGTGCGGGAGATAGCCAAAAACATTCAGTACTTC. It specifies CASSEALVREIAKNIQYF.

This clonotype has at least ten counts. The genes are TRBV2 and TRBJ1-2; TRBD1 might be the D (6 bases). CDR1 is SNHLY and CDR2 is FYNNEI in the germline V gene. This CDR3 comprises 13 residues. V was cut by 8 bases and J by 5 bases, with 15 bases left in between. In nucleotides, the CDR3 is TGTGCCAGCGGGGGCACGGCGCTTTATGGCTACACCTTC. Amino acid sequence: CASGGTALYGYTF.

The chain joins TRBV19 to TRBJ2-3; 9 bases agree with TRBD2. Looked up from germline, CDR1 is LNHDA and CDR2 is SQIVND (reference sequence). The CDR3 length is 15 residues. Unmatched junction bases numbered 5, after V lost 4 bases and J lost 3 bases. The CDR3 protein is CASSTIAGDTDTQYF. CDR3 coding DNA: TGTGCCAGTAGTACAATAGCGGGAGATACAGATACGCAGTATTTT.

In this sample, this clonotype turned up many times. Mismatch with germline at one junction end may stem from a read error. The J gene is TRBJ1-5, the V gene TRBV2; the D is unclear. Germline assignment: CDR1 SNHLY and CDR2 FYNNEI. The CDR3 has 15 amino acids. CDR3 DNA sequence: TGTGCCAGCAGTTTACAGCTGTCTAGCAATCAGCCCCAGCACTTT. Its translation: CASSLQLSSNQPQHF.

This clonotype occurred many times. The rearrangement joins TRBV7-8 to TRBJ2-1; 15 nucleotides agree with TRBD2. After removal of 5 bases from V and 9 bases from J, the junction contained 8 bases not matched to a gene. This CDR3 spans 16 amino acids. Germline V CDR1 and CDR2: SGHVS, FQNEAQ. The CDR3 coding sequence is TGTGCCAGCAGCCCGGGACTAGCGGGAGGTCACATTGAGCAGTTCTTC. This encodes CASSPGLAGGHIEQFF.

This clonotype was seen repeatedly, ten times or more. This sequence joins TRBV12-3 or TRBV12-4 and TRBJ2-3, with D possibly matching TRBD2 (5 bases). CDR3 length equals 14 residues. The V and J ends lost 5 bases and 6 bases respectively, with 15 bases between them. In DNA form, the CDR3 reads TGTGCCAGCAGTCCCGCCGCGCGAGGGGATACGCAGTATTTT. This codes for CASSPAARGDTQYF.

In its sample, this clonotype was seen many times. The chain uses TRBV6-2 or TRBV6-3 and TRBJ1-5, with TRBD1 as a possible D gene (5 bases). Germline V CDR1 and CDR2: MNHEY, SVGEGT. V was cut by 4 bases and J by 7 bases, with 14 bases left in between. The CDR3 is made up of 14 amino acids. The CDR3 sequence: CASSWGPGYQPQHF. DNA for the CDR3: TGTGCCAGCAGTTGGGGACCGGGGTACCAGCCCCAGCATTTT.

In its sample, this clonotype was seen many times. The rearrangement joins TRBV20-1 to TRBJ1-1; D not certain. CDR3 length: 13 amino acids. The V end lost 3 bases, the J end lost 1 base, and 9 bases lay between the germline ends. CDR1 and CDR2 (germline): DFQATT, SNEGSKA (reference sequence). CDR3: CSARYDQNTEAFF. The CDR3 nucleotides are TGCAGTGCTAGGTACGATCAGAACACTGAAGCTTTCTTT.

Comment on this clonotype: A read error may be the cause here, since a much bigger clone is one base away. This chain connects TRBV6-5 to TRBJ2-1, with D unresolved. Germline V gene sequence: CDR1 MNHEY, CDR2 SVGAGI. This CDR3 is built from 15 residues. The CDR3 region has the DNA TGTGCCAGCACTTACAACTTCTTCTCCTACAATGAGCAGTTCTTC. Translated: CASTYNFFSYNEQFF.

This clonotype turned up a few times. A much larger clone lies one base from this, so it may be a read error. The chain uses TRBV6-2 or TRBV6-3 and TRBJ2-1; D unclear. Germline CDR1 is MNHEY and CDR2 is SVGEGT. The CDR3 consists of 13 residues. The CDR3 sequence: CAGSYLESNEQFF. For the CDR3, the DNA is TGTGCCGGCAGTTACCTGGAGAGTAATGAGCAGTTCTTC.

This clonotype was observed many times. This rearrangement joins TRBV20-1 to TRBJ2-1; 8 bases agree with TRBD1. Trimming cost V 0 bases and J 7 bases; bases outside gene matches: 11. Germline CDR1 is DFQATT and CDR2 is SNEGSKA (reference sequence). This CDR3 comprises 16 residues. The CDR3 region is CSARDLYRTGSNEQFF. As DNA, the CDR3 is TGCAGTGCTAGAGATCTTTACAGGACAGGGTCGAATGAGCAGTTCTTC.

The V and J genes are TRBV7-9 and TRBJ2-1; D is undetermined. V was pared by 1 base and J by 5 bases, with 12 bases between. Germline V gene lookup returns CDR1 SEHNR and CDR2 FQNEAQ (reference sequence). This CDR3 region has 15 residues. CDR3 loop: CASSLEMIGNNEQFF. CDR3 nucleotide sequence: TGTGCCAGCAGCTTAGAGATGATAGGAAACAATGAGCAGTTCTTC.

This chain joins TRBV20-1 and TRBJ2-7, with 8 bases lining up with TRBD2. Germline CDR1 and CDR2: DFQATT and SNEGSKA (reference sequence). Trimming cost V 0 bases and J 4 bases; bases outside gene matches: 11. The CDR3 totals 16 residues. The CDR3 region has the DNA TGCAGTGCTAGAGATCTGAGCGGGAGCCTATTTTACGAGCAGTACTTC. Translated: CSARDLSGSLFYEQYF.

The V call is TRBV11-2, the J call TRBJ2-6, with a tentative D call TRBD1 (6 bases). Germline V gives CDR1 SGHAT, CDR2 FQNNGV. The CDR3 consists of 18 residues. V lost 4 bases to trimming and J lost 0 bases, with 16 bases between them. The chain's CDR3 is CASSSPYPRGSGANVLTF. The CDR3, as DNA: TGTGCCAGCAGCTCCCCTTACCCCAGGGGCTCTGGGGCCAACGTCCTGACTTTC.

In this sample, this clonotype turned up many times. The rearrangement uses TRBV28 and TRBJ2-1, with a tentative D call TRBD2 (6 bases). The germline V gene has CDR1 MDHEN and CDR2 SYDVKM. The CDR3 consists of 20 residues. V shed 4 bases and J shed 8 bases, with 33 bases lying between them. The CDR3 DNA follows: TGTGCCAGCAGTTACTGGAGGGCCTATCCCCCACTATCCGGTGAATATGAGCAGTTCTTC. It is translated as CASSYWRAYPPLSGEYEQFF.

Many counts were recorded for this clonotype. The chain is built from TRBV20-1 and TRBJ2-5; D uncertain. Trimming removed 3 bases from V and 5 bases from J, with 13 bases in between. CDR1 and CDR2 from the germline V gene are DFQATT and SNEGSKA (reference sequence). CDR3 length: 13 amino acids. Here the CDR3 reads CSASRLVGETQYF. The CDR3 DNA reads TGCAGTGCTAGCCGGCTAGTCGGGGAGACCCAGTACTTC.

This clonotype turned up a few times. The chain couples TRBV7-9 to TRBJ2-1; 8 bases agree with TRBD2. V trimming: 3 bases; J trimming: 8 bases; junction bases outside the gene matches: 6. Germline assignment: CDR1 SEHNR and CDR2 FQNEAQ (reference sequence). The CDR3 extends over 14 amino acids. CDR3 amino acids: CASSLGGGRYEQFF. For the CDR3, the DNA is TGTGCCAGCAGCTTGGGCGGGGGGAGATATGAGCAGTTCTTC.

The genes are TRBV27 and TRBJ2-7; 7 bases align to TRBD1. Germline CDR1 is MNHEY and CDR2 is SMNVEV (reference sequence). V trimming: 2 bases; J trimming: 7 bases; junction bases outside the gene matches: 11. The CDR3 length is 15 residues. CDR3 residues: CASSLLIDRAGEQYF. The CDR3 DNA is TGTGCCAGCAGTTTACTTATTGACAGGGCTGGAGAGCAGTACTTC.

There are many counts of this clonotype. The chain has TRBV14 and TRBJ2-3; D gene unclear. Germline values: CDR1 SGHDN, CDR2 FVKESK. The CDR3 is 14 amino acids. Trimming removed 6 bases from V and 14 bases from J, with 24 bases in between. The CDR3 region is CASSDGIRLSQRYF. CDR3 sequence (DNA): TGTGCCAGCAGTGACGGTATTCGACTTTCTCAACGGTATTTT. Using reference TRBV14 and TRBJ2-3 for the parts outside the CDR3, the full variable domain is EAGVTQFPSHSVIEKGQTVTLRCDPISGHDNLYWYRRVMGKEIKFLLHFVKESKQDESGMPNNRFLAERTGGTYSTLKVQPAELEDSGVYFCASSDGIRLSQRYFGPGTRLTVL.

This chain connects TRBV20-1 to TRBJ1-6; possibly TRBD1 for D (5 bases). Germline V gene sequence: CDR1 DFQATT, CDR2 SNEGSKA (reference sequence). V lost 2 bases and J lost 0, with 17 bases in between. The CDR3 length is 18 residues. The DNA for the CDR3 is TGCAGTGCTAGATCAGGGCGGGAGCAAAGCTCCTATAATTCACCCCTCCACTTT. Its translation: CSARSGREQSSYNSPLHF.

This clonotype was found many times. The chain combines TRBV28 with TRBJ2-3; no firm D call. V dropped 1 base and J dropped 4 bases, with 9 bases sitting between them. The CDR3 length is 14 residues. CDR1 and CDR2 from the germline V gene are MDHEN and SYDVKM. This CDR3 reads CASSLSQRADTQYF. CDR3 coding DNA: TGTGCCAGCAGTTTATCCCAGCGCGCAGATACGCAGTATTTT. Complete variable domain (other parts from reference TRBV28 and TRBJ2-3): DVKVTQSSRYLVKRTGEKVFLECVQDMDHENMFWYRQDPGLGLRLIYFSYDVKMKEKGDIPEGYSVSREKKERFSLILESASTNQTSMYLCASSLSQRADTQYFGPGTRLTVL.

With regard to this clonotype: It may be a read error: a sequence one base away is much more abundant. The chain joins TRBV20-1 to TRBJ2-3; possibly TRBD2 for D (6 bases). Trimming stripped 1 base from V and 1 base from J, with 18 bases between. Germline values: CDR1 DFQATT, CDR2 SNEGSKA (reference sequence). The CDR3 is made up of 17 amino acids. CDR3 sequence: CSARVALTGGRTDTQYF. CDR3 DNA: TGCAGTGCTAGAGTAGCTCTCACCGGGGGTCGCACAGATACGCAGTATTTT.

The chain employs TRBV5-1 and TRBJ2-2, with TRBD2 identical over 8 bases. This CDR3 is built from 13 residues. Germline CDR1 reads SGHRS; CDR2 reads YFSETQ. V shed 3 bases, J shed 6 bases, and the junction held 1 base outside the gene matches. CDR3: CASSWTSSGELFF. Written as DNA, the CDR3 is TGCGCCAGCAGCTGGACTAGCTCCGGGGAGCTGTTTTTT.

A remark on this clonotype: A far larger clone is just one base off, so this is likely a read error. The CDR3 DNA reads as TGTGCCAGCAGTGACGTATTGGGGGAGCGGACAGATACGCAGTATTTT. It yields the protein CASSDVLGERTDTQYF. The V and J genes are TRBV6-2 or TRBV6-3 and TRBJ2-3; D might be TRBD1 or TRBD2, each matching 5 bases. The V end was cut by 5 bases, the J end by 3 bases, with 18 bases between. The germline gives CDR1 MNHEY, CDR2 SVGEGT. The CDR3 contains 16 residues.

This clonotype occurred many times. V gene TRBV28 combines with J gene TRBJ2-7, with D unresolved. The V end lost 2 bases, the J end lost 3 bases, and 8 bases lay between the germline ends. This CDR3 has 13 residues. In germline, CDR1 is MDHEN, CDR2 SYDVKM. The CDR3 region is CASSLAPYYEQYF. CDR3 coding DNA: TGTGCCAGCAGTTTAGCCCCGTACTACGAGCAGTACTTC. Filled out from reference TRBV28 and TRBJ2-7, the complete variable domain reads DVKVTQSSRYLVKRTGEKVFLECVQDMDHENMFWYRQDPGLGLRLIYFSYDVKMKEKGDIPEGYSVSREKKERFSLILESASTNQTSMYLCASSLAPYYEQYFGPGTRLTVT.